This TCR beta chain was documented in a study of blood T cell repertoires in COVID-19. Adults between roughly 18 and 95 years of age took part from about two dozen US areas. In the authors' methods: Using reference gene primer amplification, nucleated cell counts were estimated. Using immunoSEQ multiplex PCR, the repertoire was profiled, and TCRdb retains in-frame clones only, with some absent. The D gene and trimming were derived from the DNA, and the V and J assignments and clone size from that table. Of approximately 150,000 clones listed, more than 75% are singletons. The CDR3 totals 13 residues. Germline V gene sequence: CDR1 SNHLY, CDR2 FYNNEI. Trimming took 4 bases from V and 3 from J, leaving 9 bases between them.

This TCR was recovered from a man in his 60s who had recovered from COVID-19. V is TRBV2 and J is TRBJ1-1; no clear D gene. The sequencing sample was made of PBMCs or T cells enriched from blood (not recorded which). DNA for the CDR3: TGTGCCAGCAGTGTCGGGCGGGACACTGAAGCTTTCTTT. Encoded protein: CASSVGRDTEAFF. Full variable domain (outside the CDR3, taken from reference TRBV2 and TRBJ1-1): EPEVTQTPSHQVTQMGQEVILRCVPISNHLYFYWYRQILGQKVEFLVSFYNNEISEKSEIFDDQFSVERPDGSNFTLKIRSTKLEDSAMYFCASSVGRDTEAFFGQGTRLTVV.